This TCR beta chain was identified in a study of T cell repertoires in cytomegalovirus infection. V was pared by 2 bases and J by 4 bases, with 10 bases of the junction left unmatched. CDR1 is SGHVS and CDR2 is FNYEAQ in the germline V gene. The CDR3 has 17 residues. This clonotype showed up just a few times. Its matching antigen is unknown. Via MiXCR, TCRdb re-called the reads, giving one row per CDR3 protein. Altogether roughly 200,000 distinct CDR3 sequences are present, 35% to 40% being singletons, with the ten largest covering 55% to 60%. The sample was CD8+ T cells from cultured PBMCs, taken from culture after CMV antigen stimulation. The TCR originated in a human donor in good health (CMV status not recorded). Some clones in this sample may be carry-over from other donors' samples. This chain joins TRBV7-6 and TRBJ2-1; 8 nucleotides line up with TRBD2. The CDR3 loop is CASSLSSGTRPYNEQFF. The CDR3 region has the DNA TGTGCCAGCAGCTTATCCTCCGGGACTAGACCTTACAATGAGCAGTTCTTC.